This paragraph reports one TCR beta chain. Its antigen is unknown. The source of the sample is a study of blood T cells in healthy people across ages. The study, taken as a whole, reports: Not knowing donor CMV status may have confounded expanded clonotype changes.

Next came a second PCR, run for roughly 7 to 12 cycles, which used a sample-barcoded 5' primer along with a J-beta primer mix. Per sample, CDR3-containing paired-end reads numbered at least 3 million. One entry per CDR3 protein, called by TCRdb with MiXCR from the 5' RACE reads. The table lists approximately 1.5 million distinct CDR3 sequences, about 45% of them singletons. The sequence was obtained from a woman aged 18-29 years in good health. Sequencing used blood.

CDR3 protein: CASSYRGTPDEQYF. DNA of the CDR3: TGTGCCAGCAGCTATAGGGGGACCCCAGACGAGCAGTACTTC. The chain has TRBV7-2 and TRBJ2-5, with a possible D match to TRBD1 (6 bases). The tail of the sequence fits TRBJ2-7 better, so the J call may be wrong. CDR3 length: 14 residues. CDR1 and CDR2 (germline): SGHTA, FQGNSA.